This TCR beta chain was obtained from a study of cytomegalovirus exposure and HLA in healthy donors. Study-level background: According to later analysis, the same platform produced the 130 or so validation and under 750 first-cohort repertoires. Study results and caveats: The study designated some 180 TCR beta chains cytomegalovirus-associated.

CDR1 is SGHTA, CDR2 FQGTGA, per germline. CDR3 length: 18 amino acids. The germline V and J ends were trimmed by 0 bases and 0 bases, with 12 bases remaining between them. Clones were sequenced by immunoSEQ multiplex PCR, and TCRdb holds only the in-frame ones, with some missing. The table has 150,000 or so clones, 65% to 90% seen once. Remarks on this clone: Its specificity is unknown.

Sequenced input: PBMCs. The clonotype originates from a man younger than 35 in good health and CMV-seropositive. This chain uses TRBV7-3 with TRBJ2-6, with a possible D match to TRBD1 (5 bases). The CDR3 region has the DNA TGTGCCAGCAGCTTAACTCCAGGGTTAAGCTCTGGGGCCAACGTCCTGACTTTC. Translation: CASSLTPGLSSGANVLTF.